These 6 T cell receptor beta chains originate from one sample sequenced in a study of siplizumab effects on memory and regulatory T cells. Some clones are missing from TCRdb's copy, which holds only in-frame ones; the method was immunoSEQ multiplex PCR. The sample carries about 50,000 clones, more than 85% recorded once. Sequenced input: naive CD8+ T cells sorted from blood. The receptors shown here come from a human donor in good health.

The gene calls are TRBV19 and TRBJ2-5, with 10 bases aligning to TRBD1. Per germline, CDR1 LNHDA and CDR2 SQIVND (reference sequence). The CDR3 totals 16 residues. The J segment lost 4 bases and the V segment lost 2 bases, leaving 7 bases of the junction unmatched. The chain's CDR3 is CASSILPRDRGETQYF. As DNA, the CDR3 is TGTGCCAGTAGTATACTCCCCCGGGACAGGGGAGAGACCCAGTACTTC.

The gene calls are TRBV30 and TRBJ2-7; 10 bases map to TRBD1. The CDR3 is 14 amino acids. Trimming cost V 3 bases and J 7 bases; bases outside gene matches: 9. In germline, CDR1 is GTSNPN, CDR2 SVGIG (reference sequence). As DNA, the CDR3 is TGTGCCTGGAGCCCCGGGACAGGGGCTTCAGAGCAGTACTTC. Amino acid sequence: CAWSPGTGASEQYF.

The chain employs TRBV2 and TRBJ1-2; no reliable D call. V lost 2 bases and J 1 base, leaving 14 bases between the germline ends. Germline-derived CDR1 and CDR2 are SNHLY and FYNNEI. This CDR3 contains 16 residues. This CDR3 is CASSERARYYNYGYTF. The CDR3 DNA reads TGTGCCAGCAGTGAACGGGCCCGGTACTATAACTATGGCTACACCTTC.

The chain joins TRBV4-2 to TRBJ2-1; 9 nucleotides match TRBD2. J gave up 4 bases and V 3 bases, and 4 bases lay outside the gene matches. CDR1 is LGHNA and CDR2 is YNFKEQ in the germline V gene. This CDR3 comprises 15 residues. DNA for the CDR3: TGTGCCAGCAGCCACGTAGCGGGAGCATACAATGAGCAGTTCTTC. This encodes CASSHVAGAYNEQFF.

This clone was detected a few times. Sequence at one end of the junction differs from germline and may be a read error. The V call is TRBV10-3, the J call TRBJ1-2; D not certain. CDR1 ENHRY and CDR2 SYGVKD come from the germline V gene. This CDR3 comprises 11 residues. The CDR3 DNA sequence: TGCGCCCTGGGCACGCAGTATGGCTACACCTTC. Translated, it gives CALGTQYGYTF.

The J gene is TRBJ1-4, the V gene TRBV4-1, with no clear D. The CDR3 sequence is 15 residues long. Germline V gene data show CDR1 as MGHRA and CDR2 as YSYEKL. V lost 0 bases, J lost 7 bases, and 12 bases lay in between. The CDR3 reads CASSQEWLEGEKLFF. CDR3 coding DNA: TGCGCCAGCAGCCAAGAGTGGCTTGAGGGTGAAAAACTGTTTTTT.